These 10 T cell receptor beta chains share one sample of origin, sequenced in a study of cytomegalovirus exposure and HLA in healthy donors. 60 Vbeta and 13 Jbeta primers were used in PCR. TCRdb keeps only in-frame clones here, not all; method: immunoSEQ multiplex PCR. The profile covers 140,000 or so clones, with 65% to 85% appearing a single time and approximately 3% taken by the ten largest. Sequencing was performed on PBMCs. The origin of the receptors is a male donor in good health and CMV-seronegative.

J is TRBJ2-2 and V is TRBV4-2, with D perhaps TRBD2 (5 bases). The CDR3 covers 14 residues. The germline V and J ends were trimmed by 0 bases and 16 bases, with 18 bases remaining between them. Germline-derived CDR1 and CDR2 are LGHNA and YNFKEQ. CDR3 sequence (DNA): TGTGCCAGCAGCCAAGATTTGGAGCGATCAGGAGGGTTTTTT. It is translated as CASSQDLERSGGFF.

V gene TRBV18 combines with J gene TRBJ1-2; TRBD1 matches 7 bases. V lost 1 base and J lost 3; bases outside the gene matches: 5. The length of the CDR3 is 15 residues. CDR1 is KGHSH and CDR2 is LQKENI in the germline V gene. CDR3 loop: CASSPQGARDYGYTF. The CDR3 coding sequence is TGTGCCAGCTCACCACAGGGGGCTAGGGACTATGGCTACACCTTC.

The DNA of the CDR3 is TGTGCCAGCAGCCGAGCCTCAGCGGGAGACTACGAGCAGTACTTC. This sequence encodes CASSRASAGDYEQYF. The J gene is TRBJ2-7, the V gene TRBV28; TRBD2 aligns across 8 bases. Germline V lookup: CDR1 MDHEN, CDR2 SYDVKM. After removal of 6 bases from V and 3 bases from J, the junction contained 10 bases not matched to a gene. The CDR3 sequence is 15 residues long.

The V call is TRBV30, the J call TRBJ1-2; no clear D. The V gene's germline CDR1 is GTSNPN and CDR2 SVGIG (reference sequence). The CDR3 consists of 11 residues. The V end lost 6 bases, the J end lost 3 bases, and 8 bases lay between the germline ends. CDR3 loop: CACKSYYGYTF. The DNA for the CDR3 is TGTGCCTGTAAGAGCTACTATGGCTACACCTTC.

The chain has TRBV5-5 and TRBJ2-5; D unclear. Deletions cut 0 bases from V and 3 bases from J, with 3 bases between. CDR1 is SGHKS, CDR2 YYEKEE, per germline (reference sequence). The CDR3 sequence is 12 residues long. The CDR3 DNA sequence: TGTGCCAGCAGCTTGGACAAAGAGACCCAGTACTTC. This codes for CASSLDKETQYF. Drawing the rest from reference TRBV5-5 and TRBJ2-5, the complete variable domain is DAGVTQSPTHLIKTRGQQVTLRCSPISGHKSVSWYQQVLGQGPQFIFQYYEKEERGRGNFPDRFSARQFPNYSSELNVNALLLGDSALYLCASSLDKETQYFGPGTRLLVL.

The CDR3 here is CASSVAPYPSYEQYF. In DNA, the CDR3 is TGTGCCAGCAGCGTAGCCCCTTATCCCTCCTACGAGCAGTACTTC. The chain joins TRBV9 to TRBJ2-7, with D unclear. The CDR3 is made up of 15 amino acids. Germline-derived CDR1 and CDR2 are SGDLS and YYNGEE. Trimming shortened V by 0 bases and J by 0 bases, and 10 bases separated the two germline ends.

Worth noting for this clone: The junction differs from germline at one of its ends, possibly a read error. This rearrangement joins TRBV7-9 to TRBJ2-2, with 11 bases matching TRBD2. The CDR3 has 18 residues. The germline V gene encodes CDR1 SEHNR and CDR2 FQNEAQ (reference sequence). The CDR3 DNA sequence: TGTACCAGCAGCCTACGCTCTAGCGGGGGGATGAACACCGGGGAGCTGTTTTTT. Residues: CTSSLRSSGGMNTGELFF.

This chain joins TRBV7-2 and TRBJ2-3; 16 nucleotides line up with TRBD2. The junction had 8 bases not matched to a gene; V was cut back by 5 bases and J by 6 bases. Germline V gives CDR1 SGHTA, CDR2 FQGNSA. The CDR3 extends over 17 amino acids. The CDR3 region is CASSPGTSGRAVDTQYF. The CDR3 nucleotides read TGTGCCAGCAGCCCCGGGACTAGCGGGAGGGCCGTGGATACGCAGTATTTT.

The V call is TRBV7-3, the J call TRBJ2-1, with 7 positions matching TRBD2. With V trimmed by 1 base and J by 0 bases, 6 bases remained unmatched. This CDR3 region has 17 residues. Germline CDR1 and CDR2: SGHTA and FQGTGA. CDR3 nucleotides: TGTGCCAGCAGCTTAATCGGAGGCGGGGGCTCCTACAATGAGCAGTTCTTC. It codes for CASSLIGGGGSYNEQFF. Using reference TRBV7-3 and TRBJ2-1 for the parts outside the CDR3, the full variable domain is GAGVSQTPSNKVTEKGKYVELRCDPISGHTALYWYRQSLGQGPEFLIYFQGTGAADDSGLPNDRFFAVRPEGSVSTLKIQRTERGDSAVYLCASSLIGGGGSYNEQFFGPGTRLTVL.

The V call is TRBV10-3, the J call TRBJ2-7; 7 bases agree with TRBD2. The CDR3 contains 19 residues. After removal of 5 bases from V and 2 bases from J, the junction contained 21 bases not matched to a gene. Per germline, CDR1 ENHRY and CDR2 SYGVKD. The CDR3 DNA follows: TGTGCCATCAGTCGGGAATTGTCCCCGGGGGGAGGGAAACCCTACGAGCAGTACTTC. This gives the protein CAISRELSPGGGKPYEQYF.